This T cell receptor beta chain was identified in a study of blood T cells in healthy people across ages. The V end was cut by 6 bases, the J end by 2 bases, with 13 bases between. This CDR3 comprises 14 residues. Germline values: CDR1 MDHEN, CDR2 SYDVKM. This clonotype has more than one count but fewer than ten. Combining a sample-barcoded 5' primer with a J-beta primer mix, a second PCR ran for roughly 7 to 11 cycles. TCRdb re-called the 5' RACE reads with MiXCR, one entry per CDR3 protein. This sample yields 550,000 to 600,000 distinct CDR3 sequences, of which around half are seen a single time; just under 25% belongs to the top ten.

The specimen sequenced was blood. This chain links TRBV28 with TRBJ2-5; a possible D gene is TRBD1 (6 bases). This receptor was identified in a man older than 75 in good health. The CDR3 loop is CASSPQDSQETQYF. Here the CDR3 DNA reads TGTGCCAGCAGCCCCCAGGACAGTCAAGAGACCCAGTACTTC.